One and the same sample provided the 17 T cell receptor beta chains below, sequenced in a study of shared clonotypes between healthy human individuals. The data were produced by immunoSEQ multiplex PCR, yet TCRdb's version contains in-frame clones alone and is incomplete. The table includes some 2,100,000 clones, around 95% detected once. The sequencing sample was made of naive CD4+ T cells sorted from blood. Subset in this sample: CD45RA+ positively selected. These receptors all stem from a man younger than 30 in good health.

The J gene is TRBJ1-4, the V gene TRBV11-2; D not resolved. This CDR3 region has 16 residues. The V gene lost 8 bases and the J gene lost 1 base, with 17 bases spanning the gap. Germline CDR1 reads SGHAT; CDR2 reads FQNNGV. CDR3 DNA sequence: TGTGCCAGCCGGCTCATTCCAGGCATAACTAATGAAAAACTGTTTTTT. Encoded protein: CASRLIPGITNEKLFF.

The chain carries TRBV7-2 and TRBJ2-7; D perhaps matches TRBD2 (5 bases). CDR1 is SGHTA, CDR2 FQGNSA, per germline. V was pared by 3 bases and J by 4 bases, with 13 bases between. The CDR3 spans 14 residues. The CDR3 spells CASSFEGSRYEQYF. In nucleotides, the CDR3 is TGTGCCAGCAGCTTCGAAGGGAGCCGATACGAGCAGTACTTC.

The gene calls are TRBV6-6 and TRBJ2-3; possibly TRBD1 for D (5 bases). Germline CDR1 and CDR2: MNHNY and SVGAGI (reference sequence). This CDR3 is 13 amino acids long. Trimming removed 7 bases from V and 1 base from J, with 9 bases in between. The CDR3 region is CASILGGTDTQYF. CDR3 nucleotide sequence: TGTGCCAGCATCCTAGGGGGCACAGATACGCAGTATTTT.

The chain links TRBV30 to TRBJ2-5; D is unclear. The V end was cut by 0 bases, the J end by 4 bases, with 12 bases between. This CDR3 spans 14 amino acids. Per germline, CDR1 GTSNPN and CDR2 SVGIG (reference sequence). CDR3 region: CAWSVLWPRETQYF. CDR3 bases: TGTGCCTGGAGTGTCCTGTGGCCTAGAGAGACCCAGTACTTC. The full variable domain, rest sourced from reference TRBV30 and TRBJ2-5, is SQTIHQWPATLVQPVGSPLSLECTVEGTSNPNLYWYRQAAGRGLQLLFYSVGIGQISSEVPQNLSASRPQDRQFILSSKKLLLSDSGFYLCAWSVLWPRETQYFGPGTRLLVL.

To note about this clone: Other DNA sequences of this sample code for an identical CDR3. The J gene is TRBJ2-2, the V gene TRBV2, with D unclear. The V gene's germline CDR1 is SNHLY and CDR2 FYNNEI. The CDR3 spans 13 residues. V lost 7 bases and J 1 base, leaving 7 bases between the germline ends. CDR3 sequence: CASTAENTGELFF. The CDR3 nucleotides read TGTGCCAGCACGGCAGAGAACACCGGGGAGCTGTTTTTT.

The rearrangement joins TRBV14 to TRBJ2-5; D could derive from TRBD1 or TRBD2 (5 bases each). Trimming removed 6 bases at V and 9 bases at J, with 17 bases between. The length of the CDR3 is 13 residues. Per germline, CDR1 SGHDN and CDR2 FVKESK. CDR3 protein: CASSLDTRGAQYF. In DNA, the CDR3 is TGTGCCAGCAGTCTGGACACGAGAGGGGCCCAGTACTTC.

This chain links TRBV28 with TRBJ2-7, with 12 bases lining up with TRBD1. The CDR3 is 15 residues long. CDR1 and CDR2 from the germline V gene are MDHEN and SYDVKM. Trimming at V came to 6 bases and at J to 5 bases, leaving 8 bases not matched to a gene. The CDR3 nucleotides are TGTGCCAGCAGCCGTACCGGGACAGGGGGCAACGAGCAGTACTTC. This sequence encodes CASSRTGTGGNEQYF.

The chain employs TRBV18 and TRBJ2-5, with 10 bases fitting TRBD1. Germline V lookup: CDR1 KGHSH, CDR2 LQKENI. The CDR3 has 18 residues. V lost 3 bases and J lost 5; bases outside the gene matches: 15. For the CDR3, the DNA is TGTGCCAGCTCACCCTTCCCCTCGACAGGGGGCTTCATGGAGACCCAGTACTTC. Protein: CASSPFPSTGGFMETQYF.

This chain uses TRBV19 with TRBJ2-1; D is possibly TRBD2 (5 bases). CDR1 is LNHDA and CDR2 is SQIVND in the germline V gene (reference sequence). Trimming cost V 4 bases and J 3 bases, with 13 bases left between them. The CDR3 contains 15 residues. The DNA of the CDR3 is TGTGCCAGTAGTACGGGGTTCGAGAACTACAATGAGCAGTTCTTC. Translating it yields CASSTGFENYNEQFF.

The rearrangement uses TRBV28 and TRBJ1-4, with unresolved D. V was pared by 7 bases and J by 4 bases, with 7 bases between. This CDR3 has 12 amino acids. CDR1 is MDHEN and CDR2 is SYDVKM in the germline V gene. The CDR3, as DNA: TGTGCCAGCACAGGCAATAATGAAAAACTGTTTTTT. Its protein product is CASTGNNEKLFF.

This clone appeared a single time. The CDR3 DNA reads as TGTGCCAGCTCACGGGGAGCATCCTACGAGCAGTACTTC. Protein product: CASSRGASYEQYF. The chain recombines TRBV18 with TRBJ2-7; D may be TRBD2 (5 bases). The V gene lost 4 bases and the J gene lost 1 base, with 8 bases spanning the gap. CDR1 and CDR2 from the germline V gene are KGHSH and LQKENI. The CDR3 covers 13 residues.

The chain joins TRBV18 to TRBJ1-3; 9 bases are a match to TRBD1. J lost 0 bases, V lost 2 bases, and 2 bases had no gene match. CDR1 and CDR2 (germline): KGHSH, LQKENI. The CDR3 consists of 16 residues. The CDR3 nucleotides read TGTGCCAGCTCACCAACGGGACAGGGCTCTGGAAACACCATATATTTT. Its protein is CASSPTGQGSGNTIYF.

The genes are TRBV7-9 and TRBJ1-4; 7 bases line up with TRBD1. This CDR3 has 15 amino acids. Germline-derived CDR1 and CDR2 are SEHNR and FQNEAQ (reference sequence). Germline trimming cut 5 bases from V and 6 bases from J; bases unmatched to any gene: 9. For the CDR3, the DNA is TGTGCCAGCAGCCCGCCGACAGGGACGGATGAAAAACTGTTTTTT. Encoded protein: CASSPPTGTDEKLFF.

The chain's CDR3 is CASSLPGQVGTEAFF. The DNA of the CDR3 is TGCGCCAGCAGCTTGCCTGGACAGGTGGGGACTGAAGCTTTCTTT. This chain uses TRBV5-1 with TRBJ1-1, with 7 positions matching TRBD1. V trimming: 1 base; J trimming: 5 bases; junction bases outside the gene matches: 8. CDR3 length: 15 residues. Looked up from germline, CDR1 is SGHRS and CDR2 is YFSETQ.

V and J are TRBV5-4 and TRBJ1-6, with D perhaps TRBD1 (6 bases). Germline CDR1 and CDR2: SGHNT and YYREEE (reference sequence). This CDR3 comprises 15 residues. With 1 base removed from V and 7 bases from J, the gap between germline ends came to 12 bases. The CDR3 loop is CASSLPGELNSPLHF. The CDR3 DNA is TGTGCCAGCAGCTTGCCAGGGGAACTCAATTCACCCCTCCACTTT. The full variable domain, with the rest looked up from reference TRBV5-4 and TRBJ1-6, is ETGVTQSPTHLIKTRGQQVTLRCSSQSGHNTVSWYQQALGQGPQFIFQYYREEENGRGNFPPRFSGLQFPNYSSELNVNALELDDSALYLCASSLPGELNSPLHFGNGTRLTVT.

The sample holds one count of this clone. CDR3 residues: CAITGNGRMGTGELFF. As DNA, the CDR3 is TGTGCCATCACCGGAAACGGGAGGATGGGTACCGGGGAGCTGTTTTTT. The chain recombines TRBV10-3 with TRBJ2-2, with TRBD2 identical over 7 bases. With 7 bases clipped from V and 5 bases from J, the junction kept 13 bases outside the gene matches. The germline V gene has CDR1 ENHRY and CDR2 SYGVKD. The CDR3 contains 16 residues.

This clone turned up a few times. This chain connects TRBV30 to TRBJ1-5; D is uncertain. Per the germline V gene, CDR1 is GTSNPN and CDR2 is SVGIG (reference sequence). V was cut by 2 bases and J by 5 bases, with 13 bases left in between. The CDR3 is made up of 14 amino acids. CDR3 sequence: CAWSFGLGDQPQHF. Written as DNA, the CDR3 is TGTGCCTGGAGTTTTGGACTGGGAGATCAGCCCCAGCATTTT.